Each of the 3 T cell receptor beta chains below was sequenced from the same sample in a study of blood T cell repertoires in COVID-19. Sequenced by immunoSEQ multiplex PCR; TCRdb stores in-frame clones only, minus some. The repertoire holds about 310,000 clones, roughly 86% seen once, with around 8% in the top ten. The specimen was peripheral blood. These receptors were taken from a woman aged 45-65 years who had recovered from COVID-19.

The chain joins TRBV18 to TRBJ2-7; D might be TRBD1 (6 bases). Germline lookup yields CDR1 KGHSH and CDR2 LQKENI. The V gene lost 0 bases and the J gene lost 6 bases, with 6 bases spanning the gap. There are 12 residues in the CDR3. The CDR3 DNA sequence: TGTGCCAGCTCACCACCAGGGGGCGAGCAGTACTTC. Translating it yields CASSPPGGEQYF. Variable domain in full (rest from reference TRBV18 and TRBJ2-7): NAGVMQNPRHLVRRRGQEARLRCSPMKGHSHVYWYRQLPEEGLKFMVYLQKENIIDESGMPKERFSAEFPKEGPSILRIQQVVRGDSAAYFCASSPPGGEQYFGPGTRLTVT.

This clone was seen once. CDR3 sequence reads: CATSRGRDRAVGELFF. As DNA, the CDR3 is TGTGCCACCAGCAGAGGACGGGACAGGGCGGTCGGGGAGCTGTTTTTT. This chain uses TRBV15 with TRBJ2-2, with TRBD1 matching over 9 bases. Germline assignment: CDR1 LNHNV and CDR2 YYDKDF (reference sequence). This CDR3 region has 16 residues. The ends lost 1 base at V and 7 bases at J; junction bases unmatched: 7.

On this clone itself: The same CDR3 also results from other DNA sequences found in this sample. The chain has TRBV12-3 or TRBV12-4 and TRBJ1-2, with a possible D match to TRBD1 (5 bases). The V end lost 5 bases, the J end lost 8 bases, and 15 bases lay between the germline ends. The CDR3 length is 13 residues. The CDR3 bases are TGTGCCAGCAGTGGGGATAGGGGAGGCGGCTACACCTTC. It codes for CASSGDRGGGYTF.